Following are 12 T cell receptor beta chains from one sample sequenced in a study of CD8 T cells in ankylosing spondylitis. Their cognate antigens are unknown. MiXCR, run by TCRdb on the 5' RACE reads, gives a single entry per CDR3 protein. This sample has 670,000 or so distinct CDR3 sequences, with under 20% found just once. Study conclusions and caveats: Seemingly characteristic of ankylosing spondylitis blood was a TCR beta motif consisting of about 8 highly homologous variants.

Sequences were obtained from blood, either unsorted or a sorted T cell fraction (not recorded which). The receptors were sampled from a male donor with ankylosing spondylitis.

The rearrangement uses TRBV4-3 and TRBJ2-1; D gene uncertain. The CDR3 is 15 amino acids. The germline V and J ends were trimmed by 0 bases and 5 bases, with 11 bases remaining between them. Germline CDR1 is LGHNA and CDR2 is YSLEER. The DNA of the CDR3 is TGCGCCAGCAGCCAAGAATTAGCTTCCCACAATGAGCAGTTCTTC. Amino acid sequence: CASSQELASHNEQFF.

This clonotype was observed a few times. The conserved phenylalanine or tryptophan normally closing the CDR3 is absent here, so this likely arose from a read error. Because the CDR3's place on the DNA is in doubt, the DNA is left out and the CDR3 is given as listed by TCRdb. This rearrangement joins TRBV7-9 to TRBJ2-7. The CDR3 numbers 8 amino acids, ends counted. Germline values: CDR1 SEHNR, CDR2 FQNEAQ (reference sequence). The CDR3 sequence: CASSLSHL.

The chain links TRBV29-1 to TRBJ1-1, with TRBD1 matching 10 bases. This CDR3 spans 13 amino acids. Germline values: CDR1 SQVTM, CDR2 ANQGSEA. Germline trimming cut 7 bases from V and 5 bases from J; bases unmatched to any gene: 7. CDR3 loop: CSALGTGETEAFF. The CDR3 region has the DNA TGCAGCGCACTAGGGACAGGGGAAACTGAAGCTTTCTTT.

This rearrangement joins TRBV2 to TRBJ1-2; D ambiguous. V gave up 3 bases and J gave up 1 base, with 18 bases separating them. Per the germline V gene, CDR1 is SNHLY and CDR2 is FYNNEI. The CDR3 consists of 17 residues. Here the CDR3 reads CASSERRRNNFNYGYTF. The CDR3 nucleotides are TGTGCCAGCAGTGAGAGGCGGCGGAATAATTTTAACTATGGCTACACCTTC.

This clonotype was seen only a few times. This sequence joins TRBV12-3 or TRBV12-4 and TRBJ2-5; TRBD2 might be the D (6 bases). The V gene lost 2 bases and the J gene lost 7 bases, with 14 bases spanning the gap. The CDR3 is 14 amino acids. CDR3: CASSLSPSVGTQYF. The CDR3, as DNA: TGTGCCAGCAGTTTATCTCCTAGCGTGGGGACCCAGTACTTC.

The genes are TRBV6-6 and TRBJ2-5; TRBD1 matches 7 bases. Germline-derived CDR1 and CDR2 are MNHNY and SVGAGI (reference sequence). The CDR3 consists of 12 residues. With 6 bases clipped from V and 4 bases from J, the junction kept 2 bases outside the gene matches. The CDR3 loop reads CASRTGPETQYF. In DNA, the CDR3 is TGTGCCAGCAGGACAGGGCCAGAGACCCAGTACTTC.

The rearrangement joins TRBV6-2 or TRBV6-3 to TRBJ2-1; 8 positions agree with TRBD2. The CDR3 extends over 15 amino acids. Germline V lookup: CDR1 MNHEY, CDR2 SVGEGT. J gave up 7 bases and V 2 bases, and 7 bases lay outside the gene matches. CDR3 DNA sequence: TGTGCCAGCAGTTACGCGAGCGGGGGAAGGAATGAGCAGTTCTTC. It translates to CASSYASGGRNEQFF.

The V and J genes are TRBV11-2 and TRBJ1-1; TRBD1 aligns across 7 bases. The CDR3 spans 15 residues. The germline V gene encodes CDR1 SGHAT and CDR2 FQNNGV. V trimming: 5 bases; J trimming: 3 bases; junction bases outside the gene matches: 9. CDR3 protein: CASSHPVRGHTEAFF. CDR3 DNA sequence: TGTGCCAGCAGCCACCCCGTGAGGGGGCACACTGAAGCTTTCTTT.

The genes are TRBV12-3 or TRBV12-4 and TRBJ2-3; 14 bases map to TRBD2. The CDR3 contains 15 residues. V trimming: 11 bases; J trimming: 5 bases; junction bases outside the gene matches: 9. CDR3 sequence: CASRTSGRFGDTQYF. Written as DNA, the CDR3 is TGTGCCTCAAGGACTAGCGGGAGGTTCGGAGATACGCAGTATTTT.

The rearrangement joins TRBV11-2 to TRBJ2-3; 10 bases align to TRBD2. The trim removed 6 bases at V and 4 bases at J, leaving 16 bases unmatched. Germline lookup yields CDR1 SGHAT and CDR2 FQNNGV. The CDR3 loop spans 18 amino acids. The CDR3 DNA reads as TGTGCCAGCAGTCCTTGGACTAGCGGTCCCTGGGGCCCAGATACGCAGTATTTT. Protein sequence: CASSPWTSGPWGPDTQYF. The full variable domain, in which reference TRBV11-2 and TRBJ2-3 provide the parts outside the CDR3, is EAGVAQSPRYKIIEKRQSVAFWCNPISGHATLYWYQQILGQGPKLLIQFQNNGVVDDSQLPKDRFSAERLKGVDSTLKIQPAKLEDSAVYLCASSPWTSGPWGPDTQYFGPGTRLTVL.

This clonotype was found a few times. The CDR3 nucleotides read TGTGCCTGGAGCGGACAGCCCAATAATTCACCCCTCCACTTT. Translation gives CAWSGQPNNSPLHF. The rearrangement links TRBV30 to TRBJ1-6; D might be TRBD1 (6 bases). V lost 3 bases to trimming and J lost 5 bases, with 11 bases between them. Germline lookup yields CDR1 GTSNPN and CDR2 SVGIG (reference sequence). The CDR3 is made up of 14 amino acids.

The table lists this clonotype with a few counts. The rearrangement uses TRBV10-3 and TRBJ2-7; 8 bases line up with TRBD2. This CDR3 region has 13 residues. The V segment lost 11 bases and the J segment 2 bases; nucleotides outside the gene matches: 8. Germline V gene sequence: CDR1 ENHRY, CDR2 SYGVKD. The CDR3 sequence is CASGGIETYEQYF. The DNA of the CDR3 is TGTGCCTCGGGGGGGATAGAGACCTACGAGCAGTACTTC.